The 2 T cell receptor beta chains in this list originate from one sample, sequenced in a study of cytomegalovirus exposure and HLA in healthy donors. Both 60 Vbeta primers and 13 Jbeta primers went into the PCR. The method was immunoSEQ multiplex PCR; TCRdb's version includes in-frame clones alone and lacks a portion of them. Altogether roughly 99,000 clones are present, around 74% being singletons, with the ten largest covering under 2%. The sample taken for sequencing was PBMCs. The origin of the receptors is a male donor in good health and CMV-seronegative.

The V gene is TRBV5-1, the J gene TRBJ1-5; 8 bases are shared with TRBD1. The CDR3 is 16 amino acids. Germline-derived CDR1 and CDR2 are SGHRS and YFSETQ. With V trimmed by 0 bases and J by 3 bases, 5 bases remained unmatched. The CDR3: CASSLGGQGPNQPQHF. The CDR3 bases are TGCGCCAGCAGCTTGGGCGGACAGGGCCCCAATCAGCCCCAGCATTTT.

The chain is built from TRBV19 and TRBJ2-1, with TRBD2 matching 9 bases. V was pared by 5 bases and J by 8 bases, with 19 bases of the junction left unmatched. CDR3 length: 18 amino acids. CDR1 is LNHDA and CDR2 is SQIVND in the germline V gene (reference sequence). DNA for the CDR3: TGTGCCAGTAGTTGGCGACTAGCGGCCCAGCCCCGTATTGATGAGCAGTTCTTC. Its translation: CASSWRLAAQPRIDEQFF.